These T cell receptor beta chains were read from a single sample in a study of T cell responses to AZD1222 COVID-19 vaccine. The protocol was immunoSEQ multiplex PCR, while the TCRdb copy is restricted to in-frame clones and leaves out a portion. This table holds about 110,000 clones, about 95% found once. Sequences were derived from peripheral blood, sampled on day 0 of AZD1222 vaccination. These receptors all come from an adult in good health. CDR3s include the opening cysteine and the closing phenylalanine or tryptophan. The order of the fields is D gene, V gene, J gene, clone size, CDR3 protein, CDR3 DNA. D genes are given only for firm matches. Size is stated for part of the rows, as once, few or many counts, or as a class when the clone is expanded.

D gene: TRBD1
V gene: TRBV5-1
J gene: TRBJ2-6
clone size: once
CDR3 protein: CASSLVRTGGYPISGANVLTF
CDR3 DNA: TGCGCCAGCAGCCTCGTCAGGACAGGGGGCTACCCCATAAGTGGGGCCAACGTCCTGACTTTC

D gene: TRBD1
V gene: TRBV2
J gene: TRBJ1-5
clone size: NA
CDR3 protein: CASSSLPGQGHQPQHF
CDR3 DNA: TGTGCCAGCAGTTCTCTTCCGGGACAGGGACATCAGCCCCAGCATTTT

D gene: TRBD1
V gene: TRBV28
J gene: TRBJ1-3
clone size: NA
CDR3 protein: CASSSYSRDRGGASGNTIYF
CDR3 DNA: TGTGCCAGCAGTTCCTATTCGCGGGACAGGGGGGGAGCCTCTGGAAACACCATATATTTT

D gene: NA
V gene: TRBV11-3
J gene: TRBJ2-7
clone size: NA
CDR3 protein: CATRGSTYEQYF
CDR3 DNA: TGTGCCACCCGTGGCAGCACCTACGAGCAGTACTTC

D gene: NA
V gene: TRBV6-5
J gene: TRBJ1-3
clone size: NA
CDR3 protein: CASSYSGTTSGNTIYF
CDR3 DNA: TGTGCCAGCAGTTACTCCGGGACTACCTCTGGAAACACCATATATTTT

D gene: NA
V gene: TRBV5-4
J gene: TRBJ2-1
clone size: NA
CDR3 protein: CASSLDSSSYNEQFF
CDR3 DNA: TGTGCCAGCAGCTTGGACTCGAGCTCCTACAATGAGCAGTTCTTC

D gene: TRBD1
V gene: TRBV6-6
J gene: TRBJ1-4
clone size: NA
CDR3 protein: CASRLVQGGNEKLFF
CDR3 DNA: TGTGCCAGCAGGCTCGTACAGGGGGGTAATGAAAAACTGTTTTTT

D gene: NA
V gene: TRBV7-9
J gene: TRBJ1-1
clone size: NA
CDR3 protein: CASSVAPVNTEAFF
CDR3 DNA: TGTGCCAGCAGTGTTGCCCCGGTGAACACTGAAGCTTTCTTT

D gene: NA
V gene: TRBV5-1
J gene: TRBJ2-2
clone size: NA
CDR3 protein: CASSLGGAYTGELFF
CDR3 DNA: TGCGCCAGCAGCTTGGGCGGGGCATACACCGGGGAGCTGTTTTTT

D gene: TRBD1
V gene: TRBV2
J gene: TRBJ1-6
clone size: NA
CDR3 protein: CASSGSGQGNSPLHF
CDR3 DNA: TGTGCCAGCAGCGGATCGGGACAGGGAAATTCACCCCTCCACTTT

D gene: NA
V gene: TRBV4-3
J gene: TRBJ1-2
clone size: NA
CDR3 protein: CASSQDLNNAGYTF
CDR3 DNA: TGCGCCAGCAGCCAAGATCTGAACAACGCCGGCTACACCTTC

D gene: TRBD2
V gene: TRBV6-5
J gene: TRBJ2-3
clone size: NA
CDR3 protein: CASSSSGRAEDTQYF
CDR3 DNA: TGTGCCAGCAGTTCTAGCGGGAGGGCCGAAGATACGCAGTATTTT

D gene: NA
V gene: TRBV2
J gene: TRBJ2-1
clone size: NA
CDR3 protein: CASTFSGVDEQFF
CDR3 DNA: TGTGCCAGCACATTCTCGGGGGTCGATGAGCAGTTCTTC

D gene: NA
V gene: TRBV5-4
J gene: TRBJ2-1
clone size: NA
CDR3 protein: CASSHRRAEQFF
CDR3 DNA: TGTGCCAGCAGCCACAGGAGAGCTGAGCAGTTCTTC

D gene: NA
V gene: TRBV19
J gene: TRBJ2-1
clone size: NA
CDR3 protein: CASTATSSYNEQFF
CDR3 DNA: TGTGCCAGTACGGCCACAAGCTCCTACAATGAGCAGTTCTTC

D gene: NA
V gene: TRBV18
J gene: TRBJ1-4
clone size: NA
CDR3 protein: CASFIGQENEKLFF
CDR3 DNA: TGTGCCAGCTTCATCGGACAAGAAAATGAAAAACTGTTTTTT

D gene: NA
V gene: TRBV13
J gene: TRBJ2-7
clone size: NA
CDR3 protein: CASSPPQGHYYEQYF
CDR3 DNA: TGTGCCAGCAGCCCCCCCCAGGGACACTACTACGAGCAGTACTTC

D gene: NA
V gene: TRBV7-3
J gene: TRBJ1-5
clone size: NA
CDR3 protein: CASSLTPGGHQPQHF
CDR3 DNA: TGTGCCAGCAGCTTAACGCCGGGGGGTCACCAGCCCCAGCATTTT

D gene: TRBD1
V gene: TRBV7-6
J gene: TRBJ2-7
clone size: NA
CDR3 protein: CASSLVWTGPLSYEQYF
CDR3 DNA: TGTGCCAGCAGCTTAGTCTGGACAGGGCCTCTCTCCTACGAGCAGTACTTC

D gene: NA
V gene: TRBV5-1
J gene: TRBJ2-7
clone size: NA
CDR3 protein: CASSSQGYEQYF
CDR3 DNA: TGCGCCAGCAGCTCCCAGGGATACGAGCAGTACTTC

D gene: TRBD2
V gene: TRBV7-9
J gene: TRBJ2-3
clone size: NA
CDR3 protein: CASSKRGGTDTQYF
CDR3 DNA: TGTGCCAGCAGTAAGCGGGGCGGCACAGATACGCAGTATTTT

D gene: NA
V gene: TRBV5-8
J gene: TRBJ1-3
clone size: NA
CDR3 protein: CASSQWRGASGNTIYF
CDR3 DNA: TGTGCCAGCAGCCAATGGAGGGGCGCCTCTGGAAACACCATATATTTT

D gene: NA
V gene: TRBV12-5
J gene: TRBJ1-1
clone size: NA
CDR3 protein: CASALGVGEYTEAFF
CDR3 DNA: TGTGCTAGTGCCTTAGGGGTGGGGGAGTACACTGAAGCTTTCTTT

D gene: NA
V gene: TRBV19
J gene: TRBJ2-7
clone size: NA
CDR3 protein: CASSIYGATSSYEQYF
CDR3 DNA: TGTGCCAGTAGTATTTACGGGGCTACTAGCTCCTACGAGCAGTACTTC

D gene: TRBD2
V gene: TRBV7-2
J gene: TRBJ2-7
clone size: NA
CDR3 protein: CASSGWAGGHYEQYF
CDR3 DNA: TGTGCCAGCAGTGGATGGGCGGGAGGCCATTACGAGCAGTACTTC

D gene: NA
V gene: TRBV11-2
J gene: TRBJ2-1
clone size: NA
CDR3 protein: CASSQAISTAGNEQFF
CDR3 DNA: TGTGCCAGCAGCCAGGCCATCTCCACGGCCGGGAATGAGCAGTTCTTC

D gene: NA
V gene: TRBV19
J gene: TRBJ1-6
clone size: NA
CDR3 protein: CASSIKVGDSPLHF
CDR3 DNA: TGTGCCAGTAGTATAAAAGTGGGGGATTCACCCCTCCACTTT

D gene: NA
V gene: TRBV5-1
J gene: TRBJ1-6
clone size: NA
CDR3 protein: CASSLQGSNSPLHF
CDR3 DNA: TGCGCCAGCAGCTTGCAAGGCAGTAATTCACCCCTCCACTTT

D gene: TRBD1
V gene: TRBV27
J gene: TRBJ1-1
clone size: NA
CDR3 protein: CASRGTETMNTEAFF
CDR3 DNA: TGTGCCAGCAGAGGGACAGAGACTATGAACACTGAAGCTTTCTTT

D gene: TRBD2
V gene: TRBV4-1
J gene: TRBJ2-1
clone size: NA
CDR3 protein: CASSRGLAGGKDNEQFF
CDR3 DNA: TGCGCCAGCAGCCGGGGACTAGCGGGAGGCAAGGACAATGAGCAGTTCTTC

D gene: NA
V gene: TRBV28
J gene: TRBJ1-6
clone size: once
CDR3 protein: CASSFGVNNSPLHF
CDR3 DNA: TGTGCCAGCAGTTTCGGGGTAAACAATTCACCCCTCCACTTT

D gene: TRBD2
V gene: TRBV6-4
J gene: TRBJ2-7
clone size: once
CDR3 protein: CARGLAVVVEQYF
CDR3 DNA: TGTGCCAGGGGACTAGCAGTCGTCGTGGAGCAGTACTTC

D gene: NA
V gene: TRBV19
J gene: TRBJ1-4
clone size: NA
CDR3 protein: CASSRPGSTNEKLFF
CDR3 DNA: TGTGCCAGTAGTAGGCCGGGATCAACTAATGAAAAACTGTTTTTT

D gene: TRBD1
V gene: TRBV5-1
J gene: TRBJ1-3
clone size: NA
CDR3 protein: CASSLQGDAGNTIYF
CDR3 DNA: TGCGCCAGCAGCTTGCAGGGGGATGCTGGAAACACCATATATTTT

D gene: TRBD2
V gene: TRBV5-1
J gene: TRBJ2-2
clone size: NA
CDR3 protein: CASSRSTGGNTGELFF
CDR3 DNA: TGCGCCAGCAGTAGGTCTACGGGAGGGAACACCGGGGAGCTGTTTTTT

D gene: NA
V gene: TRBV4-1
J gene: TRBJ1-5
clone size: once
CDR3 protein: CASSQDLRVQPQHF
CDR3 DNA: TGCGCCAGCAGCCAGGATCTCAGGGTTCAGCCCCAGCATTTT

D gene: NA
V gene: TRBV25-1
J gene: TRBJ2-3
clone size: NA
CDR3 protein: CASSEFANRDTQYF
CDR3 DNA: TGTGCCAGCAGTGAATTCGCGAACAGGGATACGCAGTATTTT

D gene: NA
V gene: TRBV29-1
J gene: TRBJ2-2
clone size: NA
CDR3 protein: CSVGVGQINTGELFF
CDR3 DNA: TGCAGCGTTGGTGTAGGACAGATAAACACCGGGGAGCTGTTTTTT

D gene: TRBD2
V gene: TRBV7-2
J gene: TRBJ2-7
clone size: once
CDR3 protein: CASTQLASVDEQYF
CDR3 DNA: TGTGCCAGCACCCAACTAGCGTCTGTAGACGAGCAGTACTTC

D gene: NA
V gene: TRBV5-1
J gene: TRBJ2-3
clone size: NA
CDR3 protein: CASRTPGGTDTQYF
CDR3 DNA: TGCGCCAGCAGGACCCCGGGGGGCACAGATACGCAGTATTTT

D gene: NA
V gene: TRBV2
J gene: TRBJ1-2
clone size: NA
CDR3 protein: CATRPGPLNYGYTF
CDR3 DNA: TGTGCCACCCGCCCCGGACCGCTTAACTATGGCTACACCTTC

D gene: NA
V gene: TRBV5-1
J gene: TRBJ1-6
clone size: NA
CDR3 protein: CASSINLGANNSPLHF
CDR3 DNA: TGCGCCAGCAGCATAAACTTAGGGGCAAACAATTCACCCCTCCACTTT